Listed below are T cell receptor beta chains from one sample, sequenced in a study of CD8+ T cells in alopecia areata. Produced via immunoSEQ multiplex PCR; TCRdb's table is partial and in-frame only. The repertoire holds about 140,000 clones, with roughly four fifths as singletons. The sequenced sample was CD8+ T cells sorted from blood, obtained at week 4, from a patient treated with tofacitinib. Source of these receptors: a human donor with alopecia areata. The CDR3 runs from the conserved cysteine through the conserved F or W. D genes are given only for firm matches. Clone size is stated in some rows and not others, as once, few, many or a class when expanded.

abundance,d_gene,v_gene,j_gene,CDR3nt,CDR3aa
.,.,TRBV5-1,TRBJ2-7,TGCGCCAGCAGCAACCCGGTACAGATAAGCGAGCAGTACTTC,CASSNPVQISEQYF
.,.,TRBV7-9,TRBJ2-3,TGTGCCAGCTCCACAGATACGCAGTATTTT,CASSTDTQYF
few,.,TRBV30,TRBJ2-7,TGTGCCTGGAGTCAGAGGGGGATGTGGGACGAGCAGTACTTC,CAWSQRGMWDEQYF
.,TRBD1,TRBV7-8,TRBJ2-1,TGTGCCAGCAGCTCAGGGGGTCCGAGCTACAATGAGCAGTTCTTC,CASSSGGPSYNEQFF
once,TRBD2,TRBV10-2,TRBJ2-5,TGCGCCAGCGGACTAGCCGGAGAGACCCAGTACTTC,CASGLAGETQYF
.,TRBD1,TRBV7-9,TRBJ2-7,TGTGCCAGCAGGTCGGGACAGCCCTACGAGCAGTACTTC,CASRSGQPYEQYF
.,.,TRBV4-1,TRBJ2-7,TGCGCCAGCAGCCCCAGCCCCCTAGAGGTCTCCTACGAGCAGTACTTC,CASSPSPLEVSYEQYF
.,.,TRBV6-6,TRBJ2-3,TGTGCCAGCAGCCCCTTTTCTCCCCTAGCCACAGATACGCAGTATTTT,CASSPFSPLATDTQYF
.,.,TRBV13,TRBJ1-5,TGTGCCAGCAGCTTAGGGCTGGGCAATCAGCCCCAGCATTTT,CASSLGLGNQPQHF
.,.,TRBV27,TRBJ2-6,TGTGCCAGCAGTATTTTCCCCCCCGAGCCGGCCCGTTCCTCTGGGGCCAACGTCCTGACTTTC,CASSIFPPEPARSSGANVLTF
few,.,TRBV4-3,TRBJ2-7,TGCGCCAGCAGCCAAGAGGAGGGGAGCTCCTACGAGCAGTACTTC,CASSQEEGSSYEQYF
.,TRBD1,TRBV29-1,TRBJ2-6,TGCAGCGCCGGGACAGGGACAGTTGAGGAAGCCAACGTCCTGACTTTC,CSAGTGTVEEANVLTF
.,.,TRBV4-1,TRBJ1-5,TGCGCCAGCAGCCAAGAGGGTGCCCAGCCCCAGCATTTT,CASSQEGAQPQHF
.,.,TRBV18,TRBJ2-3,TGTGCCAGCTCACCAGACAGGGCGGGAACAGATACGCAGTATTTT,CASSPDRAGTDTQYF
few,.,TRBV2,TRBJ2-5,TGTGCCAGCAGAGCTTCAGGGGCCCAAGAGACCCAGTACTTC,CASRASGAQETQYF
.,.,TRBV7-9,TRBJ2-1,TGTGCCAGCAGCCCCTGGGAAACCCCAGGCAATGAGCAGTTCTTC,CASSPWETPGNEQFF
.,TRBD1,TRBV25-1,TRBJ2-5,TGTGCCAGCAGTTCTCAGGGGGCCGAGACCCAGTACTTC,CASSSQGAETQYF
.,.,TRBV27,TRBJ2-2,TGTGCCAGCAGTTTAGGTTTGGGGATAAGGAACACCGGGGAGCTGTTTTTT,CASSLGLGIRNTGELFF
.,TRBD1,TRBV4-3,TRBJ1-1,TGCGCCAGCAGCCAAGATCGGACAGGGCCCACTGAAGCTTTCTTT,CASSQDRTGPTEAFF
.,TRBD1,TRBV19,TRBJ1-1,TGTGCCAGTAGCACAGGGGGCGGGGACACTGAAGCTTTCTTT,CASSTGGGDTEAFF
.,.,TRBV7-2,TRBJ2-3,TGTGCCAGCAGCTTAGATCCCGGTCGATGGGGGGACACAGATACGCAGTATTTT,CASSLDPGRWGDTDTQYF
.,.,TRBV4-2,TRBJ1-1,TGTGCCAGCAGCCAAGTTGGTTATAACACTGAAGCTTTCTTT,CASSQVGYNTEAFF
.,TRBD2,TRBV2,TRBJ2-5,TGTGCCAGCACCCCCACGGCTAGCGGGGGCCTAGAAGAGACCCAGTACTTC,CASTPTASGGLEETQYF
.,.,TRBV13,TRBJ2-3,TGTGCCAGCAGGTCAGAGGGAACAATTAACACAGATACGCAGTATTTT,CASRSEGTINTDTQYF
once,.,TRBV5-1,TRBJ2-5,TGCGCCAGCAGCTTGAACGGGGAGACCCAGTACTTC,CASSLNGETQYF
.,TRBD2,TRBV7-9,TRBJ2-1,TGTGCCAGCACCCCCCCAGGCGGGGGGGGGAGCAATGAGCAGTTCTTC,CASTPPGGGGSNEQFF
.,.,TRBV4-1,TRBJ2-3,TGCGCCAGCAGCCAAGAGAGGGGGGCCCCAGATACGCAGTATTTT,CASSQERGAPDTQYF
.,.,TRBV6-6,TRBJ1-5,TGTGCCAGCAGTCTTTCGGTCGACGGTAGCAATCAGCCCCAGCATTTT,CASSLSVDGSNQPQHF
.,TRBD2,TRBV29-1,TRBJ2-1,TGCAGCGTTGACCTGCGGGGGGCAATCAATGAGCAGTTCTTC,CSVDLRGAINEQFF
.,TRBD2,TRBV11-2,TRBJ2-3,TGTGCCAGCAGCTCACTACAGACGGGGACTAGTGGGGTAACAGATACGCAGTATTTT,CASSSLQTGTSGVTDTQYF
.,.,TRBV5-6,TRBJ1-2,TGTGCCAGCAGCCTACCGACCGACGAAACCTATGGCTACACCTTC,CASSLPTDETYGYTF
.,TRBD1,TRBV7-6,TRBJ2-1,TGTGCCAGCAGCTTAGAGGCAGGGGGCACCCCGGGGGTCTACAATGAGCAGTTCTTC,CASSLEAGGTPGVYNEQFF
.,TRBD1,TRBV13,TRBJ1-1,TGTGCCAGCAGCACCTTACAGGGGCTTGAAGCTTTCTTT,CASSTLQGLEAFF
.,TRBD2,TRBV5-6,TRBJ2-7,TGTGCCAGCAGCTCGGGACTAGGTGGCTACGAGCAGTACTTC,CASSSGLGGYEQYF
.,.,TRBV14,TRBJ1-1,TGTGCCAGCAGAAAACACGCGAACACTGAAGCTTTCTTT,CASRKHANTEAFF
.,.,TRBV6-5,TRBJ1-5,TGTGCCAGCAGCCTCCGGGGTCAGCCCCAGCATTTT,CASSLRGQPQHF
.,.,TRBV19,TRBJ1-5,TGTGCCAGTACCGGGACTTGGAATCAGCCCCAGCATTTT,CASTGTWNQPQHF
.,.,TRBV6-1,TRBJ2-3,TGTGCCAGCAGTGAATGGGGAGAAGATACGCAGTATTTT,CASSEWGEDTQYF
.,.,TRBV4-3,TRBJ1-2,TGCGCCAGCAGCCAGAGTACAGCTAACTATGGCTACACCTTC,CASSQSTANYGYTF
once,.,TRBV6-5,TRBJ2-7,TGTGCCAGCAGTTACGGGAGCTTGACAGGCCCCTACGAGCAGTACTTC,CASSYGSLTGPYEQYF
.,TRBD1,TRBV7-9,TRBJ2-3,TGTGCCAGCAGCCAGGGACAGGGGGCCACAGATACGCAGTATTTT,CASSQGQGATDTQYF
.,.,TRBV5-1,TRBJ2-7,TGCGCCAGCAGCTCAGCACAGCCACTTAGCAACGAGCAGTACTTC,CASSSAQPLSNEQYF
once,.,TRBV7-9,TRBJ2-5,TGTGCCAGCAGCTTAGCAAGGAGTCGGCTAGACCAAGAGACCCAGTACTTC,CASSLARSRLDQETQYF